The clone carrying this T cell receptor beta chain has a handful of counts. Its antigen remains unidentified. Trimming took 3 bases from V and 5 from J, leaving 16 bases between them. The germline V gene encodes CDR1 KGHSH and CDR2 LQKENI. The CDR3 sequence is 15 residues long. This sample's time point: patch test 1, 2 weeks after DPC sensitization. Stated treatment: therapeutic diphenylcyclopropenone sensitization with weekly scalp DPC. Each donor was an alopecia patient between 18 and 70 years of age who qualified for DPC. Authors' processing steps: Counting gave a median of roughly 97,000 TCRs per sample, with values ranging from roughly 20,000 to 750,000. TCRdb independently ran MiXCR on the RACE reads; one entry per CDR3 protein. What appears here as the V and J calls and clone size reflects TCRdb's work, not the paper's. This table holds around 160,000 distinct CDR3 sequences, 13% to 15% found once.

This sample is part of a study of human T cells and chemical hapten exposure. Study-level background: Yields of TCR per sample differed, chiefly owing to small differences in pooled library volume. Overall study findings and caveats: Clustering by CDR3 similarity yielded significantly more large clusters from expanded TCRs than controls.

The clonotype originates from a woman aged 30 to 39 with alopecia areata. Some clones in this sample may be carry-over from other donors' samples. The gene calls are TRBV18 and TRBJ1-1, with D possibly being TRBD1 (5 bases). The material sequenced was whole blood, taken in connection with sensitization to the hapten diphenylcyclopropenone (DPC). Here the CDR3 reads CASSPQGRRGTEAFF. The CDR3 DNA sequence: TGTGCCAGCTCACCGCAGGGCAGGAGGGGAACTGAAGCTTTCTTT.